The present T cell receptor beta chain was sequenced within a study of T cell clones after liver transplantation. Looking at the study overall: Apart from a few HCV-positive recipients, transplants were for non-autoimmune, non-viral reasons. Standard immunosuppression, with no induction, continued until 12-24 months after transplant.

Study-level findings and limits: A larger donor-reactive than third-party decline suggested partial antigen-specific deletion.

With respect to this clone: Antigen unknown.

Germline V lookup: CDR1 MDHEN, CDR2 SYDVKM. Trimming left V 9 bases short and J 7 bases short, with 9 bases between. The CDR3 extends over 10 amino acids. Assay used: immunoSEQ multiplex PCR; TCRdb lists only in-frame clones, some missing. This sample has around 100,000 clones, with around 80% found just once. The clonotype comes from a human patient who received a liver transplant. Some T cells may originate from the graft donor. The J gene is TRBJ1-1, the V gene TRBV28, with D unclear. Sequenced material: CD4+ T cells from blood, taken approximately 50 months after liver transplant. CDR3 coding DNA: TGTGCCAGTTTGAAAAATGAAGCTTTCTTT. This sequence encodes CASLKNEAFF.